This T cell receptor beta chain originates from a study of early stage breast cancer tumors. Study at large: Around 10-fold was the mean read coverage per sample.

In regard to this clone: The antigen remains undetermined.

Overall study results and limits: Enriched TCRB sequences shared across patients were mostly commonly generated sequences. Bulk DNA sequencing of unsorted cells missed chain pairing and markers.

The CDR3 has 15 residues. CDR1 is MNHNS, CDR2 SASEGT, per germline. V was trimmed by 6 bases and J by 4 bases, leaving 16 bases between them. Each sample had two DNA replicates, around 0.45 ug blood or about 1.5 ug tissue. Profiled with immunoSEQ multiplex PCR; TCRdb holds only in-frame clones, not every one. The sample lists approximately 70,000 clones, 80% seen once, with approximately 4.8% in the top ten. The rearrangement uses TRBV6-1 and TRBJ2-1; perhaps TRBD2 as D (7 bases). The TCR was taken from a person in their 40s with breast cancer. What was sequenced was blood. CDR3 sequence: CASREGGIMYNEQFF. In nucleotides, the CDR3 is TGTGCCAGCAGGGAGGGGGGGATAATGTACAATGAGCAGTTCTTC.